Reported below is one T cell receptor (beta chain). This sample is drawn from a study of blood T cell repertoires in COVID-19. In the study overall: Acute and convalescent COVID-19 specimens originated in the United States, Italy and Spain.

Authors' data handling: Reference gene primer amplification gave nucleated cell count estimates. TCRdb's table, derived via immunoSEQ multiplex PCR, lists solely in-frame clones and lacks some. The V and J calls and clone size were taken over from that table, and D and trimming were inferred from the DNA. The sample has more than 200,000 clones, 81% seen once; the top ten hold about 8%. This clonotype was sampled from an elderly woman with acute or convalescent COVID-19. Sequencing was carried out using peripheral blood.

The CDR3 protein is CASSLERDSYYGYTF. The CDR3 DNA sequence: TGTGCCAGCAGCTTAGAACGGGACAGCTACTATGGCTACACCTTC. This chain joins TRBV7-2 and TRBJ1-2; 7 bases line up with TRBD1. This CDR3 is 15 amino acids long. Losses at the gene ends were 1 base for V and 3 bases for J; bases not matched to a gene: 5. Looked up from germline, CDR1 is SGHTA and CDR2 is FQGNSA. Full variable domain (rest looked up from reference TRBV7-2 and TRBJ1-2): GAGVSQSPSNKVTEKGKDVELRCDPISGHTALYWYRQSLGQGLEFLIYFQGNSAPDKSGLPSDRFSAERTGGSVSTLTIQRTQQEDSAVYLCASSLERDSYYGYTFGSGTRLTVV.